Shown below are 24 T cell receptor beta chains from a single sample sequenced in a study of T cell responses to AZD1222 COVID-19 vaccine. Repertoires were generated with immunoSEQ multiplex PCR, while TCRdb's copy carries only in-frame clones and drops some. The sample carries 150,000 to 200,000 clones, more than 70% recorded once. The material sequenced was peripheral blood, taken 28 days after the second AZD1222 dose. The origin of the receptors is an adult who received the AZD1222 COVID-19 vaccine.

The chain links TRBV29-1 to TRBJ2-7; 10 nucleotides line up with TRBD2. The CDR3 covers 16 residues. Germline V gene sequence: CDR1 SQVTM, CDR2 ANQGSEA. V was pared by 4 bases and J by 0 bases, with 9 bases of the junction left unmatched. The CDR3 sequence is CSVVASGSGISYEQYF. The CDR3 DNA follows: TGCAGCGTTGTGGCTAGCGGGAGCGGTATCTCCTACGAGCAGTACTTC.

The V call is TRBV2, the J call TRBJ2-5; 8 bases are shared with TRBD1. CDR3 length: 14 amino acids. The V gene's germline CDR1 is SNHLY and CDR2 FYNNEI. V lost 4 bases, J lost 4 bases, and 5 bases stayed unmatched. CDR3 sequence reads: CASSVGTGGETQYF. The DNA of the CDR3 is TGTGCCAGCAGTGTCGGGACAGGCGGAGAGACCCAGTACTTC.

V is TRBV24-1 and J is TRBJ2-1; D unclear. Trimming stripped 5 bases from V and 0 bases from J, with 13 bases between. CDR1 KGHDR and CDR2 SFDVKD come from the germline V gene. This CDR3 contains 16 residues. The CDR3: CATSAPAGSSYNEQFF. CDR3 in DNA: TGTGCCACCAGTGCCCCCGCCGGCAGCTCCTACAATGAGCAGTTCTTC.

This clone showed up just once. The chain employs TRBV19 and TRBJ2-1; 7 nucleotides match TRBD2. Germline values: CDR1 LNHDA, CDR2 SQIVND (reference sequence). The CDR3 has 16 residues. The J segment lost 9 bases and the V segment lost 5 bases, leaving 16 bases of the junction unmatched. DNA for the CDR3: TGTGCCAGTAGTGCCGAAGCCGGGACTAAAAACGGTGAGCAGTTCTTC. Translated, it gives CASSAEAGTKNGEQFF. Combining the CDR3 with reference TRBV19 and TRBJ2-1 gives the whole variable domain DGGITQSPKYLFRKEGQNVTLSCEQNLNHDAMYWYRQDPGQGLRLIYYSQIVNDFQKGDIAEGYSVSREKKESFPLTVTSAQKNPTAFYLCASSAEAGTKNGEQFFGPGTRLTVL.

Turning to this clone: An end of the junction does not agree with germline; a read error may underlie this. The chain carries TRBV27 and TRBJ1-2; possibly TRBD1 for D (5 bases). CDR1 MNHEY and CDR2 SMNVEV come from the germline V gene (reference sequence). CDR3 length equals 13 residues. CDR3: CASSLSGPEGYTF. CDR3 DNA: TGTGCCAGCAGTCTATCGGGGCCCGAGGGCTACACCTTC.

This sequence joins TRBV4-1 and TRBJ2-7, with 10 nucleotides matching TRBD2. This CDR3 spans 16 amino acids. Germline V lookup: CDR1 MGHRA, CDR2 YSYEKL. Trimming cost V 4 bases and J 3 bases; bases outside gene matches: 9. CDR3 nucleotides: TGCGCCAGCAGCCCCGATTCGTCTAGCGGGAGCTACGAGCAGTACTTC. Its translation: CASSPDSSSGSYEQYF.

V usage is TRBV27 and J usage is TRBJ2-1; D perhaps matches TRBD2 (5 bases). The CDR3 is made up of 15 amino acids. V lost 5 bases, J lost 1 base, and 12 bases lay in between. Germline-derived CDR1 and CDR2 are MNHEY and SMNVEV (reference sequence). The CDR3 region has the DNA TGTGCCAGCAGTACTGGGCGGGTTTCCTACAATGAGCAGTTCTTC. This translates into CASSTGRVSYNEQFF.

V gene TRBV7-8 combines with J gene TRBJ1-1; D is uncertain. The V end was cut by 1 base, the J end by 0 bases, with 3 bases between. The CDR3 sequence is 13 residues long. The germline V gene has CDR1 SGHVS and CDR2 FQNEAQ. CDR3 bases: TGTGCCAGCAGCTTAGGAATGAACACTGAAGCTTTCTTT. It encodes CASSLGMNTEAFF.

The gene calls are TRBV10-3 and TRBJ1-4; tentatively, D is TRBD1 (5 bases). The CDR3 covers 14 residues. The V end was cut by 4 bases, the J end by 0 bases, with 6 bases between. The germline CDR1 and CDR2 sequences are ENHRY and SYGVKD. The CDR3 nucleotides read TGTGCCATCAGTGCAGGGTCAACTAATGAAAAACTGTTTTTT. It translates to CAISAGSTNEKLFF.

This chain connects TRBV4-1 to TRBJ1-5; 7 bases are shared with TRBD1. The CDR3 runs 15 residues. Trimming at V came to 3 bases and at J to 6 bases, leaving 8 bases not matched to a gene. Germline-derived CDR1 and CDR2 are MGHRA and YSYEKL. The CDR3: CASSQAGTVGQPQHF. CDR3 DNA: TGCGCCAGCAGCCAGGCCGGGACAGTCGGTCAGCCCCAGCATTTT.

This chain uses TRBV4-2 with TRBJ1-4; 8 bases are shared with TRBD1. CDR3 size: 15 residues. Trimming cost V 3 bases and J 5 bases; bases outside gene matches: 5. The V gene's germline CDR1 is LGHNA and CDR2 YNFKEQ. The DNA for the CDR3 is TGTGCCAGCAGCCAGGCCGACAGGGGCAATGAAAAACTGTTTTTT. Amino acids: CASSQADRGNEKLFF.

The chain is built from TRBV12-3 or TRBV12-4 and TRBJ1-1; D uncertain. V was trimmed by 2 bases and J by 8 bases, leaving 9 bases between them. This CDR3 is built from 12 residues. The CDR3 DNA sequence: TGTGCCAGCAGTTTACCCAGGAGGGAAGCTTTCTTT. Its protein is CASSLPRREAFF.

The V and J genes are TRBV19 and TRBJ2-2; D remains unclear. V was shortened by 6 bases and J by 7 bases, with 9 bases between the two germline ends. CDR3 size: 12 residues. CDR1 is LNHDA, CDR2 SQIVND, per germline (reference sequence). The DNA for the CDR3 is TGTGCCAGTAGAAGTTATGGCGGGGAGCTGTTTTTT. This translates into CASRSYGGELFF. Complete variable domain (other parts from reference TRBV19 and TRBJ2-2): DGGITQSPKYLFRKEGQNVTLSCEQNLNHDAMYWYRQDPGQGLRLIYYSQIVNDFQKGDIAEGYSVSREKKESFPLTVTSAQKNPTAFYLCASRSYGGELFFGEGSRLTVL.

The chain carries TRBV28 and TRBJ2-4; tentative D call: TRBD2 (6 bases). Deletions cut 5 bases from V and 0 bases from J, with 11 bases between. Germline V lookup: CDR1 MDHEN, CDR2 SYDVKM. This CDR3 is 15 amino acids long. CDR3: CASSRTGVAKNIQYF. Written as DNA, the CDR3 is TGTGCCAGCAGTAGGACGGGGGTAGCCAAAAACATTCAGTACTTC.

The V and J genes are TRBV25-1 and TRBJ2-5; the D call may be TRBD1 or TRBD2 (5 bases each). Per the germline V gene, CDR1 is MGHDK and CDR2 is SYGVNS. V dropped 7 bases and J dropped 5 bases, with 11 bases sitting between them. CDR3 length: 12 amino acids. Written as DNA, the CDR3 is TGTGCCAGCACGGGGTGGGGCGAGACCCAGTACTTC. This translates into CASTGWGETQYF.

The chain links TRBV2 to TRBJ1-5; the match to TRBD1 covers 7 bases. The V gene end was trimmed by 6 bases and the J gene end by 2 bases; junction bases not matched to a gene: 10. The CDR3 is 16 amino acids. Germline V gene sequence: CDR1 SNHLY, CDR2 FYNNEI. CDR3 in amino acids: CASRPMTGQGNQPQHF. CDR3 in DNA: TGTGCCAGCAGGCCGATGACAGGGCAGGGCAATCAGCCCCAGCATTTT. The variable domain in full, with the rest retrieved from reference TRBV2 and TRBJ1-5, is EPEVTQTPSHQVTQMGQEVILRCVPISNHLYFYWYRQILGQKVEFLVSFYNNEISEKSEIFDDQFSVERPDGSNFTLKIRSTKLEDSAMYFCASRPMTGQGNQPQHFGDGTRLSIL.

The chain recombines TRBV27 with TRBJ1-4; D gene uncertain. The CDR3 is 16 amino acids. The V end was cut by 3 bases, the J end by 0 bases, with 11 bases between. CDR1 and CDR2 from the germline V gene are MNHEY and SMNVEV (reference sequence). The CDR3 loop is CASSLRRIATNEKLFF. The CDR3 coding sequence is TGTGCCAGCAGTTTGCGGAGAATTGCAACTAATGAAAAACTGTTTTTT.

This clone was counted a few times. This chain uses TRBV4-3 with TRBJ2-7, with 8 bases that match TRBD1. The CDR3 runs to 15 residues. Germline values: CDR1 LGHNA, CDR2 YSLEER. V gave up 5 bases and J gave up 4 bases; unmatched junction bases: 10. The CDR3 region is CASSFRETGGYEQYF. DNA for the CDR3: TGCGCCAGCAGCTTTAGGGAAACAGGGGGTTACGAGCAGTACTTC.

CDR3 nucleotides: TGTGCCTGGAGGAGACACAATGGAGAGACCCAGTACTTC. Translation gives CAWRRHNGETQYF. The chain joins TRBV30 to TRBJ2-5; D remains ambiguous. V was clipped by 3 bases and J by 4 bases, with 12 bases between them. Germline values: CDR1 GTSNPN, CDR2 SVGIG (reference sequence). The length of the CDR3 is 13 residues. The variable domain in full, completed from reference TRBV30 and TRBJ2-5, reads SQTIHQWPATLVQPVGSPLSLECTVEGTSNPNLYWYRQAAGRGLQLLFYSVGIGQISSEVPQNLSASRPQDRQFILSSKKLLLSDSGFYLCAWRRHNGETQYFGPGTRLLVL.

The V gene is TRBV24-1, the J gene TRBJ2-2; D is perhaps TRBD2 (5 bases). CDR3 length: 15 amino acids. With 4 bases removed from V and 8 bases from J, the gap between germline ends came to 16 bases. The germline V gene has CDR1 KGHDR and CDR2 SFDVKD. CDR3 loop: CATSEGIPEVGELFF. Written as DNA, the CDR3 is TGTGCCACCAGTGAGGGGATTCCGGAGGTAGGGGAGCTGTTTTTT.

This chain joins TRBV6-5 and TRBJ2-7; TRBD1 is a possible D gene (6 bases). The CDR3 is made up of 15 amino acids. With 0 bases removed from V and 5 bases from J, the gap between germline ends came to 14 bases. From germline, CDR1 is MNHEY and CDR2 SVGAGI. The CDR3 DNA reads TGTGCCAGCAGTTACTCGTGGCAGGGGCAGGACGAGCAGTACTTC. It codes for CASSYSWQGQDEQYF.

The chain couples TRBV5-6 to TRBJ2-7, with D perhaps TRBD2 (6 bases). V lost 4 bases and J lost 2, with 10 bases in between. This CDR3 comprises 13 residues. The V gene's germline CDR1 is SGHDT and CDR2 YYEEEE. CDR3 residues: CASSRTGAYEQYF. Written as DNA, the CDR3 is TGTGCCAGCAGCCGGACGGGAGCCTACGAGCAGTACTTC. Filled out from reference TRBV5-6 and TRBJ2-7, the complete variable domain reads DAGVTQSPTHLIKTRGQQVTLRCSPKSGHDTVSWYQQALGQGPQFIFQYYEEEERQRGNFPDRFSGHQFPNYSSELNVNALLLGDSALYLCASSRTGAYEQYFGPGTRLTVT.

This rearrangement joins TRBV2 to TRBJ2-7; perhaps TRBD2 as D (6 bases). V was clipped by 8 bases and J by 2 bases, with 13 bases between them. Germline V gene data show CDR1 as SNHLY and CDR2 as FYNNEI. This CDR3 spans 13 amino acids. CDR3 nucleotides: TGTGCCAGCTCACGGGACTTACCCTACGAGCAGTACTTC. Its protein is CASSRDLPYEQYF.

This chain joins TRBV15 and TRBJ2-2, with 9 bases matching TRBD1. Per the germline V gene, CDR1 is LNHNV and CDR2 is YYDKDF (reference sequence). The CDR3 extends over 15 amino acids. The ends lost 5 bases at V and 3 bases at J; junction bases unmatched: 4. CDR3 coding DNA: TGTGCCACCAGCCCGACAGGGGGGGACACCGGGGAGCTGTTTTTT. Translating it yields CATSPTGGDTGELFF.